Shown below are 11 T cell receptor beta chains from a single sample sequenced in a study of human T cells and chemical hapten exposure. Time point defined: patch test 1, 2 weeks after DPC sensitization. Described treatment: therapeutic diphenylcyclopropenone sensitization with weekly scalp DPC. TCRdb re-analysed the RACE reads in MiXCR, keeping a single row per CDR3 protein. The sample comprises about 120,000 distinct CDR3 sequences, about 12% of which are singletons, and 1.4% rests with the top ten. Specimen: whole blood, collected in connection with sensitization to the hapten diphenylcyclopropenone (DPC). These receptors all come from a woman aged 45-59 years with alopecia areata. Some clones in this sample may be carry-over from other donors' samples.

In its sample, this clonotype was seen many times. The chain joins TRBV10-3 to TRBJ1-4, with a weak D call TRBD1 (5 bases). Trimming stripped 1 base from V and 3 bases from J, with 9 bases between. In germline, CDR1 is ENHRY, CDR2 SYGVKD. This CDR3 spans 15 amino acids. The DNA of the CDR3 is TGTGCCATCAGTGAGTTCGACAGTCCTAATGAAAAACTGTTTTTT. Protein product: CAISEFDSPNEKLFF.

This clonotype was recorded many times. This chain connects TRBV18 to TRBJ1-4, with 9 nucleotides matching TRBD1. V trimming: 3 bases; J trimming: 2 bases; junction bases outside the gene matches: 1. Germline CDR1 KGHSH, CDR2 LQKENI. The length of the CDR3 is 15 residues. CDR3 residues: CASSPGTGTNEKLFF. In DNA, the CDR3 is TGTGCCAGCTCACCCGGGACAGGGACTAATGAAAAACTGTTTTTT.

The chain uses TRBV4-1 and TRBJ1-4; D remains ambiguous. Per germline, CDR1 MGHRA and CDR2 YSYEKL. CDR3 length: 12 amino acids. V lost 4 bases to trimming and J lost 8 bases, with 8 bases between them. Here the CDR3 DNA reads TGCGCCAGCAGCCCTCCCGGGGAAAAACTGTTTTTT. It is translated as CASSPPGEKLFF.

V is TRBV5-1 and J is TRBJ2-7; 9 bases align to TRBD1. The V gene end was trimmed by 4 bases and the J gene end by 3 bases; junction bases not matched to a gene: 8. CDR3 length: 15 amino acids. Germline CDR1 reads SGHRS; CDR2 reads YFSETQ. This CDR3 is CASSPGTGTLYEQYF. As DNA, the CDR3 is TGCGCCAGCAGCCCCGGGACAGGGACCCTCTACGAGCAGTACTTC.

This clonotype has a count of ten or more. The genes are TRBV21-1 and TRBJ1-5. TRBV21-1 is a pseudogene locus. This CDR3 spans 15 amino acids. The CDR3 here is CASSNSPQGNQPQHF. DNA of the CDR3: TGTGCCAGCAGTAACAGTCCTCAGGGCAATCAGCCCCAGCATTTT.

Only a few counts were recorded for this clonotype. The V and J genes are TRBV18 and TRBJ1-1; D ambiguous. The CDR3 has 14 amino acids. The V and J ends lost 1 base and 1 base respectively, with 7 bases between them. Germline V gene sequence: CDR1 KGHSH, CDR2 LQKENI. The DNA of the CDR3 is TGTGCCAGCTCACCACTCCCGGGGAACACTGAAGCTTTCTTT. Protein sequence: CASSPLPGNTEAFF.

In its sample, this clonotype was seen a few times. The gene calls are TRBV7-9 and TRBJ2-5, with TRBD2 as a possible D gene (5 bases). Deletions cut 5 bases from V and 3 bases from J, with 13 bases between. The germline gives CDR1 SEHNR, CDR2 FQNEAQ (reference sequence). The CDR3 extends over 14 amino acids. The CDR3: CASSRLDYEETQYF. The CDR3 DNA is TGTGCCAGCAGCCGACTCGACTACGAAGAGACCCAGTACTTC.

A few counts support this clonotype. This chain links TRBV6-1 with TRBJ1-1; D gene ambiguous. Trimming took 5 bases from V and 6 from J, leaving 10 bases between them. This CDR3 contains 12 residues. Germline CDR1 is MNHNS and CDR2 is SASEGT. In DNA, the CDR3 is TGTGCCAGCAGTAAGGGTCGGGCTGAAGCTTTCTTT. Protein product: CASSKGRAEAFF.

In its sample, this clonotype was seen many times. This rearrangement joins TRBV6-5 to TRBJ1-1, with D unresolved. V lost 2 bases and J lost 3, with 10 bases in between. Germline values: CDR1 MNHEY, CDR2 SVGAGI. This CDR3 has 14 residues. The CDR3 DNA reads TGTGCCAGCAGTTACACGGGGAGGGACACTGAAGCTTTCTTT. Translating gives CASSYTGRDTEAFF.

The sample holds many counts of this clonotype. V usage is TRBV20-1 and J usage is TRBJ2-3; TRBD2 is a possible D gene (6 bases). Deletions cut 0 bases from V and 2 bases from J, with 12 bases between. Looked up from germline, CDR1 is DFQATT and CDR2 is SNEGSKA (reference sequence). The CDR3 is 15 amino acids. CDR3 sequence: CSAREVDYATDTQYF. The CDR3 coding sequence is TGCAGTGCTAGAGAAGTGGACTACGCCACAGATACGCAGTATTTT.

This clonotype occurred a few times. A junction boundary mismatches the germline segment, possibly from a read error. The CDR3: CSARELLAAYNEQFF. The CDR3 nucleotides read TGCAGTGCTCGAGAGTTGCTAGCGGCCTACAATGAGCAGTTCTTC. V is TRBV20-1 and J is TRBJ2-1; 7 positions match TRBD2. From germline, CDR1 is DFQATT and CDR2 SNEGSKA (reference sequence). The CDR3 is 15 residues long.